This TCR beta chain was recorded in a study of cytomegalovirus exposure and HLA in healthy donors. Germline CDR1 MNHEY, CDR2 SVGAGI. This CDR3 is 15 amino acids long. V shed 2 bases and J shed 4 bases, with 14 bases lying between them. The PCR contained 60 Vbeta and 13 Jbeta primers. Method: immunoSEQ multiplex PCR; TCRdb's copy keeps in-frame clones and lacks some. The sample shows 99,000 or so clones, over 75% of them seen only once. This TCR derives from a woman under 30 in good health and CMV-seropositive. Sample: PBMCs. The chain joins TRBV6-5 to TRBJ1-1; D ambiguous. The CDR3: CASSYVGSVGTEAFF. The CDR3 nucleotides are TGTGCCAGCAGTTACGTTGGGAGCGTCGGCACTGAAGCTTTCTTT.